This T cell receptor beta chain appears in the sequencing data of a study of spatial heterogeneity in lung cancer. TCRdb processed the 5' RACE reads anew with MiXCR; each CDR3 protein has one entry. Seen here are under 75,000 distinct CDR3 sequences, 10% to 15% observed once, and the top ten hold over 5.5%. Time point denoted: sample taken at primary tumor resection. Extraction of whole RNA from tumor, nontumor lung or frozen PBMC preceded unsorted sequencing. About 73 TRACERx patients with early, untreated non-small cell lung cancer donated samples. Per the germline V gene, CDR1 is KGHSH and CDR2 is LQKENI. This CDR3 is 15 amino acids long. The V gene end was trimmed by 1 base and the J gene end by 2 bases; junction bases not matched to a gene: 5.

The sequence came from a male donor with early-stage non-small cell lung cancer. The sequencing used PBMCs, collected at surgery. V is TRBV18 and J is TRBJ2-7; 7 nucleotides align to TRBD1. CDR3 bases: TGTGCCAGCTCACCACTTCTTGGGACAGCCTACGAGCAGTACTTC. Its translation: CASSPLLGTAYEQYF.